The 27 T cell receptor beta chains below all came from one sample that was sequenced in a study of follicular helper T cells after annual influenza vaccination. The time point is: 2014-2015 season, 7 days after vaccination. TCRdb's table, derived via immunoSEQ multiplex PCR, lists solely in-frame clones and lacks some. The table lists 9,500 to 13,000 clones, over 75% of them singletons. Sequences were derived from CXCR5- memory CD4+ T cells sorted from blood, sampled 7 days after influenza vaccination. These receptors all come from an adult who received the influenza vaccine.

The chain couples TRBV20-1 to TRBJ1-2, with TRBD1 as a possible D gene (5 bases). The CDR3 runs to 11 residues. Germline V CDR1 and CDR2: DFQATT, SNEGSKA (reference sequence). The V and J ends lost 5 bases and 6 bases respectively, with 10 bases between them. CDR3 DNA sequence: TGCAGTGCTCTCGGGGGGGATGGCTACACCTTC. It is translated as CSALGGDGYTF.

This sequence joins TRBV2 and TRBJ1-4, with D uncertain. CDR3 length: 19 amino acids. Germline values: CDR1 SNHLY, CDR2 FYNNEI. V was cut by 4 bases and J by 6 bases, with 27 bases left in between. The CDR3 region has the DNA TGTGCCAGCAGTGCCTCCCGCGGCCTCCTTGGTTCGCTCGATGAAAAACTGTTTTTT. It specifies CASSASRGLLGSLDEKLFF.

The chain has TRBV6-1 and TRBJ1-6; D gene ambiguous. CDR3 length: 13 residues. The V end was cut by 2 bases, the J end by 3 bases, with 2 bases between. Germline V CDR1 and CDR2: MNHNS, SASEGT. As DNA, the CDR3 is TGTGCCAGCAGTGAAAACTATAATTCACCCCTCCACTTT. Protein: CASSENYNSPLHF.

The chain links TRBV29-1 to TRBJ1-5; TRBD1 matches 8 bases. Losses at the gene ends were 4 bases for V and 3 bases for J; bases not matched to a gene: 2. The germline V gene encodes CDR1 SQVTM and CDR2 ANQGSEA. CDR3 size: 13 residues. CDR3 in DNA: TGCAGCGTTGGGGGACAGGACAATCAGCCCCAGCATTTT. Translated: CSVGGQDNQPQHF.

The rearrangement links TRBV6-5 to TRBJ1-5; 11 bases are a match to TRBD1. CDR3 length: 15 residues. J was trimmed by 4 bases and V by 8 bases; bases with no gene match: 7. CDR1 is MNHEY and CDR2 is SVGAGI in the germline V gene. In nucleotides, the CDR3 is TGTGCCAGCGGGATGGGGACAGGGGGGAATCAGCCCCAGCATTTT. Translation: CASGMGTGGNQPQHF.

Concerning this clone: The sample holds other DNA sequences that translate to the same CDR3. This chain uses TRBV4-3 with TRBJ1-2; D might be TRBD1 (5 bases). Between the trimmed V and J ends, which lost 0 bases and 4 bases, there was a span of 12 bases. This CDR3 has 15 amino acids. Germline V gene sequence: CDR1 LGHNA, CDR2 YSLEER. CDR3: CASSQDEGPGYGYTF. CDR3 sequence (DNA): TGCGCCAGCAGCCAAGATGAGGGGCCCGGCTATGGCTACACCTTC.

This chain's CDR3 is CASTNSGANVLTF. Written as DNA, the CDR3 is TGTGCCAGTACCAACTCTGGGGCCAACGTCCTGACTTTC. The V and J genes are TRBV6-1 and TRBJ2-6; no definite D call. Germline CDR1 MNHNS, CDR2 SASEGT. The V and J ends lost 9 bases and 0 bases respectively, with 6 bases between them. This CDR3 spans 13 amino acids.

The gene calls are TRBV5-1 and TRBJ1-1, with 11 bases lining up with TRBD1. Unmatched junction bases numbered 8, after V lost 2 bases and J lost 5 bases. This CDR3 is 16 amino acids long. Germline-derived CDR1 and CDR2 are SGHRS and YFSETQ. The CDR3 loop reads CASSLGQGAGSTEAFF. CDR3 DNA: TGCGCCAGCAGCTTAGGACAGGGGGCAGGTAGTACTGAAGCTTTCTTT. Filled out from reference TRBV5-1 and TRBJ1-1, the complete variable domain reads KAGVTQTPRYLIKTRGQQVTLSCSPISGHRSVSWYQQTPGQGLQFLFEYFSETQRNKGNFPGRFSGRQFSNSRSEMNVSTLELGDSALYLCASSLGQGAGSTEAFFGQGTRLTVV.

V gene TRBV6-5 combines with J gene TRBJ1-1, with 7 positions matching TRBD1. The V segment lost 5 bases and the J segment 5 bases; nucleotides outside the gene matches: 8. Germline V gene data show CDR1 as MNHEY and CDR2 as SVGAGI. This CDR3 spans 14 amino acids. As DNA, the CDR3 is TGTGCCAGCAGTCCCCGACAGGGAAGAACTGAAGCTTTCTTT. Encoded protein: CASSPRQGRTEAFF.

The V and J genes are TRBV14 and TRBJ1-3; no reliable D call. CDR3 length equals 16 residues. Trimming took 4 bases from V and 2 from J, leaving 15 bases between them. The V gene's germline CDR1 is SGHDN and CDR2 FVKESK. The CDR3, as DNA: TGTGCCAGCAGCCCACTGGCGGTGCCTACTGGAAACACCATATATTTT. Amino acid sequence: CASSPLAVPTGNTIYF.

This chain joins TRBV28 and TRBJ2-3; no clear D gene. The CDR3 covers 15 residues. The germline V gene encodes CDR1 MDHEN and CDR2 SYDVKM. Between the trimmed V and J ends, which lost 3 bases and 4 bases, there was a span of 14 bases. The CDR3 DNA follows: TGTGCCAGCAGTTTCGCACTCAACGCCGCAGATACGCAGTATTTT. Translation: CASSFALNAADTQYF.

This rearrangement joins TRBV4-2 to TRBJ1-5; TRBD1 might be the D (6 bases). The CDR3 length is 18 residues. CDR1 is LGHNA, CDR2 YNFKEQ, per germline. Deletions cut 0 bases from V and 6 bases from J, with 21 bases between. The CDR3 here is CASSQDPGGGEGGQPQHF. The CDR3 DNA reads TGTGCCAGCAGCCAAGATCCTGGCGGCGGGGAGGGGGGTCAGCCCCAGCATTTT.

The rearrangement uses TRBV11-3 and TRBJ1-1; TRBD1 might be the D (6 bases). This CDR3 is 15 amino acids long. Trimming took off 1 base at V and 4 bases at J, with 13 bases between the two ends. Germline CDR1 reads SGHNT; CDR2 reads YENEEA. The CDR3 nucleotides read TGTGCCAGCAGCTTAGCGGGCAGGGGAGCCACTGAAGCTTTCTTT. Protein: CASSLAGRGATEAFF. Full variable domain (remainder filled in from reference TRBV11-3 and TRBJ1-1): EAGVVQSPRYKIIEKKQPVAFWCNPISGHNTLYWYLQNLGQGPELLIRYENEEAVDDSQLPKDRFSAERLKGVDSTLKIQPAELGDSAVYLCASSLAGRGATEAFFGQGTRLTVV.

The chain combines TRBV6-5 with TRBJ2-5; D tentatively fits TRBD1 or TRBD2 (6 bases each). Germline CDR1 and CDR2: MNHEY and SVGAGI. V lost 5 bases to trimming and J lost 4 bases, with 11 bases between them. CDR3 size: 13 residues. The CDR3: CASSLGGRETQYF. In nucleotides, the CDR3 is TGTGCCAGCAGTCTAGGGGGGAGAGAGACCCAGTACTTC.

The V call is TRBV15, the J call TRBJ2-7; D remains unclear. Trimming took 4 bases from V and 6 from J, leaving 10 bases between them. This CDR3 is built from 12 residues. Germline values: CDR1 LNHNV, CDR2 YYDKDF (reference sequence). Written as DNA, the CDR3 is TGTGCCACCAGCAAAATTCCGGGCGAGCAGTACTTC. Residues: CATSKIPGEQYF.

This sequence joins TRBV19 and TRBJ2-6; D ambiguous. The V gene's germline CDR1 is LNHDA and CDR2 SQIVND (reference sequence). V lost 4 bases and J 0 bases, leaving 16 bases between the germline ends. This CDR3 region has 18 residues. The CDR3 loop is CASSTLATWGSGANVLTF. As DNA, the CDR3 is TGTGCCAGTAGTACCCTTGCAACCTGGGGCTCTGGGGCCAACGTCCTGACTTTC.

The V call is TRBV18, the J call TRBJ2-7; perhaps TRBD1 as D (5 bases). Trimming took 3 bases from V and 2 from J, leaving 5 bases between them. In germline, CDR1 is KGHSH, CDR2 LQKENI. This CDR3 is built from 12 residues. The CDR3 reads CASSPDTYEQYF. In nucleotides, the CDR3 is TGTGCCAGCTCACCGGACACCTACGAGCAGTACTTC. Full variable domain (missing parts from reference TRBV18 and TRBJ2-7): NAGVMQNPRHLVRRRGQEARLRCSPMKGHSHVYWYRQLPEEGLKFMVYLQKENIIDESGMPKERFSAEFPKEGPSILRIQQVVRGDSAAYFCASSPDTYEQYFGPGTRLTVT.

The chain has TRBV18 and TRBJ2-1; D gene ambiguous. CDR3 length equals 14 residues. Germline V gives CDR1 KGHSH, CDR2 LQKENI. Trimming removed 5 bases from V and 0 bases from J, with 8 bases in between. The CDR3 loop reads CASSEVSSYNEQFF. As DNA, the CDR3 is TGTGCCAGCTCAGAGGTTAGCTCCTACAATGAGCAGTTCTTC.

The chain joins TRBV6-6 to TRBJ2-7, with D unclear. Germline CDR1 MNHNY, CDR2 SVGAGI (reference sequence). V was clipped by 4 bases and J by 6 bases, with 10 bases between them. This CDR3 contains 12 residues. In DNA, the CDR3 is TGTGCCAGCAGTTTCGGGCCCGGCGAGCAGTACTTC. It yields the protein CASSFGPGEQYF.

With regard to this clone: Germline and junction disagree at one end, which may indicate a read error. The rearrangement links TRBV29-1 to TRBJ1-1; D is possibly TRBD1 (5 bases). Germline-derived CDR1 and CDR2 are SQVTM and ANQGSEA. This CDR3 has 14 amino acids. CDR3 in amino acids: CGVESDGGNTEAFF. Written as DNA, the CDR3 is TGCGGCGTTGAGTCAGATGGGGGGAACACTGAAGCTTTCTTT.

The chain has TRBV9 and TRBJ2-1; 13 nucleotides match TRBD2. After removal of 4 bases from V and 4 bases from J, the junction contained 5 bases not matched to a gene. CDR3 size: 16 residues. Looked up from germline, CDR1 is SGDLS and CDR2 is YYNGEE. The CDR3: CASSSGGLAGYNEQFF. Written as DNA, the CDR3 is TGTGCCAGCAGCTCGGGGGGACTAGCGGGGTACAATGAGCAGTTCTTC.

This chain connects TRBV19 to TRBJ1-2; 7 bases align to TRBD1. Trimming removed 5 bases from V and 4 bases from J; junction bases left unmatched: 10. The CDR3 is made up of 15 amino acids. Germline lookup yields CDR1 LNHDA and CDR2 SQIVND (reference sequence). CDR3 nucleotides: TGTGCCAGTAGTTCCCCCGGGACAGTCTTCTATGGCTACACCTTC. This sequence encodes CASSSPGTVFYGYTF.

CDR3 loop: CASSFMAEQYF. CDR3 nucleotides: TGTGCCAGCAGCTTCATGGCCGAGCAGTACTTC. This rearrangement joins TRBV7-9 to TRBJ2-7, with no clear D. V lost 3 bases and J 6 bases, leaving 6 bases between the germline ends. CDR1 is SEHNR and CDR2 is FQNEAQ in the germline V gene (reference sequence). CDR3 length: 11 residues. The whole variable domain, remainder taken from reference TRBV7-9 and TRBJ2-7, is DTGVSQNPRHKITKRGQNVTFRCDPISEHNRLYWYRQTLGQGPEFLTYFQNEAQLEKSRLLSDRFSAERPKGSFSTLEIQRTEQGDSAMYLCASSFMAEQYFGPGTRLTVT.

The chain recombines TRBV14 with TRBJ2-1; D remains unclear. The V gene lost 0 bases and the J gene lost 12 bases, with 12 bases spanning the gap. This CDR3 is 13 amino acids long. Germline CDR1 reads SGHDN; CDR2 reads FVKESK. Here the CDR3 reads CASSQDSQTPQFF. The CDR3 region has the DNA TGTGCCAGCAGCCAAGATAGCCAGACCCCGCAGTTCTTC.

This chain's CDR3 is CASSEGPATDTQYF. The CDR3 DNA sequence: TGTGCCAGCAGTGAAGGGCCGGCAACAGATACGCAGTATTTT. The J gene is TRBJ2-3, the V gene TRBV6-1; D is uncertain. CDR1 and CDR2 (germline): MNHNS, SASEGT. V shed 1 base and J shed 3 bases, with 8 bases lying between them. CDR3 size: 14 residues.

V gene TRBV9 combines with J gene TRBJ2-3; maybe TRBD2 (6 bases). V was shortened by 0 bases and J by 2 bases, with 13 bases between the two germline ends. The germline CDR1 and CDR2 sequences are SGDLS and YYNGEE. The CDR3 has 16 amino acids. The CDR3 nucleotides are TGTGCCAGCAGCGTAGTCCCGGGAGAGCTCACAGATACGCAGTATTTT. Its protein is CASSVVPGELTDTQYF.

The rearrangement links TRBV6-6 to TRBJ2-1; 11 bases fit TRBD2. Trimming at V came to 2 bases and at J to 4 bases, leaving 4 bases not matched to a gene. The CDR3 runs to 16 residues. The V gene's germline CDR1 is MNHNY and CDR2 SVGAGI (reference sequence). The DNA for the CDR3 is TGTGCCAGCAGTTACCCGGCTAGCGGGGGGTACAATGAGCAGTTCTTC. This translates into CASSYPASGGYNEQFF.